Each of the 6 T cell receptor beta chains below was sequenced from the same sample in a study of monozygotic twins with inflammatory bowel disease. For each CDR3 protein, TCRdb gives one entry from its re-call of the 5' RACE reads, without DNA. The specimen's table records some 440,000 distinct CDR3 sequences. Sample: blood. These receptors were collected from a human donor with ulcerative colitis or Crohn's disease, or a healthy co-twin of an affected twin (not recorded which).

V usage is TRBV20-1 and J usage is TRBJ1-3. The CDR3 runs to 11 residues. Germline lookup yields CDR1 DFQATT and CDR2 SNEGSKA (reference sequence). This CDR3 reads CSARQGNTIYF.

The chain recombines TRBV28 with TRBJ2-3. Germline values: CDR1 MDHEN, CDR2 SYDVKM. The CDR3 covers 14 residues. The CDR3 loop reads CASSLFLGNGKQYF.

CDR3 region: CASSPAEADTQYF. The V call is TRBV5-1, the J call TRBJ2-3. The germline CDR1 and CDR2 sequences are SGHRS and YFSETQ. The CDR3 extends over 13 amino acids.

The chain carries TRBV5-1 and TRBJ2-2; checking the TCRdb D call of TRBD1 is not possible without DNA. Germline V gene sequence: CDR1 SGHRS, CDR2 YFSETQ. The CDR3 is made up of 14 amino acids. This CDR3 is CASSLTGIAWELFF.

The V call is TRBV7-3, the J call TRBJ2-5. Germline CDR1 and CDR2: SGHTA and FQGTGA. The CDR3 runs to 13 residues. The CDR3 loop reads CASSASYQETQYF.

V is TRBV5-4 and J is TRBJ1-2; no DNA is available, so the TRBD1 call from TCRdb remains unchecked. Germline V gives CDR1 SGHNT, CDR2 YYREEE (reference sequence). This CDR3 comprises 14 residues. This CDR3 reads CASSLETEGYGYTF.